This is a list of T cell receptor beta chains from one sample in a study of PD-L1 blockade in urothelial cancer. The repertoire was sequenced with immunoSEQ multiplex PCR; TCRdb's copy has only in-frame clones and lacks some. The sample lists about 83,000 clones; roughly 90% were seen once. The input for sequencing was PBMCs, taken around atezolizumab (anti-PD-L1) treatment. Source of these receptors: a woman in her sixties or seventies with urothelial cancer. The CDR3 runs from the conserved cysteine through the conserved F or W. The order of the fields is D gene, J gene, clone size, V gene, CDR3 protein, CDR3 DNA. A D gene is named only where the DNA matches it firmly. Clone sizes are given selectively: once, few, many, or a class where the clone is expanded.

.	TRBJ2-2	.	TRBV2	CASSPSQVTGELFF	TGTGCCAGCAGCCCTAGCCAGGTCACCGGGGAGCTGTTTTTT
.	TRBJ2-2	.	TRBV2	CASSEQGGGTGELFF	TGTGCCAGCAGTGAGCAGGGAGGTGGCACCGGGGAGCTGTTTTTT
TRBD2	TRBJ2-4	.	TRBV10-2	CASSESSGGLSAKNIQYF	TGCGCCAGCAGTGAGTCTTCGGGAGGGTTGAGCGCCAAAAACATTCAGTACTTC
.	TRBJ1-5	once	TRBV7-8	CASSLETGLDSNQPQHF	TGTGCCAGCAGCTTAGAGACAGGACTCGATAGCAATCAGCCCCAGCATTTT
.	TRBJ1-5	.	TRBV11-1	CASSLDWTQIEANQPQHF	TGTGCCAGCAGCCTTGACTGGACACAAATAGAGGCCAATCAGCCCCAGCATTTT
.	TRBJ1-6	.	TRBV6-5	CASSYSKSTYNSPLHF	TGTGCCAGCAGTTACTCAAAGAGTACCTATAATTCACCCCTCCACTTT
.	TRBJ1-5	.	TRBV30	CAWSATGRGNQPQHF	TGTGCCTGGAGCGCAACAGGGAGGGGCAATCAGCCCCAGCATTTT
TRBD1	TRBJ2-7	.	TRBV5-4	CASSLGQGAAYEQYF	TGTGCCAGCAGCTTGGGGCAGGGGGCTGCGTACGAGCAGTACTTC
TRBD2	TRBJ2-1	.	TRBV10-1	CASSESGLAGYNEQFF	TGCGCCAGCAGTGAGTCAGGACTAGCGGGCTACAATGAGCAGTTCTTC
TRBD1	TRBJ2-6	.	TRBV5-1	CASSPLPGQGLSGANVLTF	TGCGCCAGCAGCCCTTTACCGGGACAGGGGTTGTCTGGGGCCAACGTCCTGACTTTC
.	TRBJ2-6	.	TRBV5-1	CASSLGGGGAYGANVLTF	TGCGCCAGCAGCTTGGGAGGAGGGGGCGCTTACGGGGCCAACGTCCTGACTTTC
.	TRBJ2-3	.	TRBV6-1	CASSAFPQGFYTDTQYF	TGTGCCAGCAGTGCATTCCCACAGGGTTTCTACACAGATACGCAGTATTTT
.	TRBJ1-2	.	TRBV19	CASRTVGPNYGYTF	TGTGCCAGTAGGACGGTTGGGCCCAACTATGGCTACACCTTC
.	TRBJ1-1	.	TRBV5-4	CASSLDFRVSHMNTEAFF	TGTGCCAGCAGCTTGGATTTCCGGGTTTCACATATGAACACTGAAGCTTTCTTT
TRBD1	TRBJ1-2	.	TRBV4-3	CASSQDFGQGGGYTF	TGCGCCAGCAGCCAAGATTTCGGACAGGGAGGTGGCTACACCTTC
.	TRBJ2-2	.	TRBV6-6	CASSPDSPTGELFF	TGTGCCAGCAGCCCCGACAGCCCAACCGGGGAGCTGTTTTTT
TRBD1	TRBJ1-2	.	TRBV18	CASSRQGVAAMNYGYTF	TGTGCCAGCTCACGTCAGGGGGTGGCAGCGATGAACTATGGCTACACCTTC
TRBD1	TRBJ1-5	.	TRBV15	CATSRDASGGQPQHF	TGTGCCACCAGCAGAGATGCGTCAGGGGGTCAGCCCCAGCATTTT
TRBD1	TRBJ2-7	.	TRBV9	CASSTTGVGNEQYF	TGTGCCAGCAGCACGACAGGGGTGGGGAACGAGCAGTACTTC
TRBD2	TRBJ2-2	.	TRBV30	CAWKRERNTGELFF	TGTGCCTGGAAGCGGGAGCGGAACACCGGGGAGCTGTTTTTT
.	TRBJ1-2	once	TRBV2	CASSEPRNYGYTF	TGTGCCAGCAGTGAACCGAGGAACTATGGCTACACCTTC
TRBD1	TRBJ1-2	.	TRBV11-2	CASSQQGLYGYTF	TGTGCCAGCAGCCAACAGGGGTTATATGGCTACACCTTC
.	TRBJ1-2	once	TRBV18	CASSPAGDPSGYTF	TGTGCCAGCTCACCGGCGGGGGATCCGTCTGGCTACACCTTC
.	TRBJ2-7	.	TRBV6-5	CASSYSSKGYSYEQYF	TGTGCCAGCAGTTACTCATCCAAGGGGTACTCCTACGAGCAGTACTTC
.	TRBJ2-2	once	TRBV19	CASSWTANTGELFF	TGTGCCAGTAGTTGGACAGCGAACACCGGGGAGCTGTTTTTT
.	TRBJ2-1	.	TRBV6-5	CASRPGARNEQFF	TGTGCCAGCCGTCCTGGGGCGCGCAATGAGCAGTTCTTC
TRBD2	TRBJ2-5	few	TRBV5-4	CASSLRASGRMETQYF	TGTGCCAGCAGCTTGCGGGCTAGCGGGAGGATGGAGACCCAGTACTTC
.	TRBJ1-1	.	TRBV5-1	CASSFEGTSEAFF	TGCGCCAGCAGCTTCGAAGGGACTTCTGAAGCTTTCTTT
.	TRBJ2-5	.	TRBV29-1	CSVGGGHETQYF	TGCAGCGTTGGAGGTGGTCATGAGACCCAGTACTTC
TRBD2	TRBJ2-7	.	TRBV29-1	CSARGGRAHYEQYF	TGCAGCGCTCGGGGCGGGAGGGCCCACTACGAGCAGTACTTC
TRBD2	TRBJ2-1	.	TRBV30	CAWSVLRLAGYYNEQFF	TGTGCCTGGAGTGTACTCAGACTAGCGGGGTATTACAATGAGCAGTTCTTC
.	TRBJ2-7	.	TRBV5-1	CASSLAGFDEQYF	TGCGCCAGCAGCTTGGCAGGGTTCGACGAGCAGTACTTC
.	TRBJ2-1	.	TRBV11-3	CASSLYGTANEQFF	TGTGCCAGCAGCCTTTACGGGACTGCGAATGAGCAGTTCTTC
.	TRBJ2-3	.	TRBV6-1	CASSEAWQVTDTQYF	TGTGCCAGCAGTGAAGCGTGGCAGGTCACAGATACGCAGTATTTT
TRBD2	TRBJ2-7	.	TRBV11-2	CASSPRLAGGPNEQYF	TGTGCCAGCAGCCCCAGACTAGCGGGAGGGCCTAACGAGCAGTACTTC
.	TRBJ1-5	few	TRBV19	CASSNPLQGYSNQPQHF	TGTGCCAGTAGTAACCCGCTTCAGGGCTATAGCAATCAGCCCCAGCATTTT
.	TRBJ2-3	.	TRBV5-4	CASSSGRDFSTDTQYF	TGTGCCAGCAGCTCTGGACGGGACTTTAGCACAGATACGCAGTATTTT
.	TRBJ2-5	.	TRBV9	CASSWGGQDQETQYF	TGTGCCAGCAGCTGGGGGGGACAGGACCAAGAGACCCAGTACTTC
.	TRBJ2-7	.	TRBV5-1	CASSLFPGRSYEQYF	TGCGCCAGCAGCTTGTTCCCAGGCCGCTCCTACGAGCAGTACTTC
.	TRBJ2-3	.	TRBV19	CASSRGDGGRDTQYF	TGTGCCAGTAGTAGAGGGGACGGAGGGAGGGATACGCAGTATTTT
.	TRBJ2-3	few	TRBV28	CASSLISPPGSGTDTQYF	TGTGCCAGCAGTTTAATTAGCCCCCCGGGGAGCGGGACAGATACGCAGTATTTT
.	TRBJ2-1	.	TRBV10-3	CAISAKGGETYNEQFF	TGTGCCATCAGCGCTAAAGGGGGGGAAACCTACAATGAGCAGTTCTTC
.	TRBJ2-1	.	TRBV19	CASSMQGYGNEQFF	TGTGCCAGTAGTATGCAGGGGTACGGGAATGAGCAGTTCTTC
.	TRBJ2-2	.	TRBV7-9	CASSLVLGDTGELFF	TGTGCCAGCAGCTTAGTCCTAGGCGACACCGGGGAGCTGTTTTTT
.	TRBJ1-2	.	TRBV6-1	CASRQRVLPNYGYTF	TGTGCCAGCAGACAGAGAGTACTCCCTAACTATGGCTACACCTTC
.	TRBJ2-5	.	TRBV2	CASIGVTQETQYF	TGTGCCAGCATCGGGGTCACACAAGAGACCCAGTACTTC
.	TRBJ2-1	.	TRBV5-4	CASSLQGRLGNEQFF	TGTGCCAGCAGCTTGCAGGGCAGACTTGGGAATGAGCAGTTCTTC
.	TRBJ2-5	.	TRBV30	CAWSVLAQETQYF	TGTGCCTGGAGTGTTCTGGCCCAAGAGACCCAGTACTTC
TRBD2	TRBJ2-5	.	TRBV4-3	CASSQGTSGVETQYF	TGCGCCAGCAGCCAAGGGACTAGCGGGGTGGAGACCCAGTACTTC
.	TRBJ1-5	.	TRBV7-2	CASSLVGGENQPQHF	TGTGCCAGCAGCTTGGTGGGGGGTGAAAATCAGCCCCAGCATTTT
.	TRBJ1-1	.	TRBV7-9	CASSLAGVPEAFF	TGTGCCAGCAGCTTAGCAGGGGTCCCTGAAGCTTTCTTT
.	TRBJ2-6	.	TRBV11-2	CASSPPQGSSGANVLTF	TGTGCCAGCAGCCCCCCCCAGGGGAGCTCTGGGGCCAACGTCCTGACTTTC